These 11 T cell receptor beta chains were all obtained from the same sample, sequenced in a study of glioma-infiltrating T cells. Amplification of TCR alpha and beta CDR3 regions from RNA used iRepertoire nested multiplex PCR. MiXCR was run by TCRdb on the multiplex PCR reads, yielding one entry per CDR3 protein. Here the sample spans about 180,000 distinct CDR3 sequences, 43% being singletons. Material: glioma tissue, nonneoplastic brain tissue, or PBMCs (not recorded which). These receptors all come from a human donor with low-grade glioma or glioblastoma, undergoing nonglioma brain surgery, or in good health (not recorded which).

The genes are TRBV28 and TRBJ2-6; 10 bases fit TRBD1. Germline trimming cut 6 bases from V and 0 bases from J; bases unmatched to any gene: 5. Germline V gene data show CDR1 as MDHEN and CDR2 as SYDVKM. The CDR3 is made up of 17 amino acids. CDR3 DNA: TGTGCCAGCAGGAAGACAGGGGGCGGCTCTGGGGCCAACGTCCTGACTTTC. Amino acids: CASRKTGGGSGANVLTF.

This clonotype was detected many times. The chain employs TRBV27 and TRBJ2-7, with D possibly matching TRBD1 (7 bases). The ends were cut back, 9 bases at V and 0 bases at J, with 12 bases in the middle. This CDR3 comprises 13 residues. Germline lookup yields CDR1 MNHEY and CDR2 SMNVEV (reference sequence). The CDR3 nucleotides are TGTGCCAGTCAGGGGGGAAACTCCTACGAGCAGTACTTC. Its translation: CASQGGNSYEQYF.

Details on this clonotype: One base away lies a much larger clone, so this may be a sequencing read error. This chain links TRBV28 with TRBJ1-3; 7 bases align to TRBD1. Germline values: CDR1 MDHEN, CDR2 SYDVKM. V lost 6 bases and J lost 12; bases outside the gene matches: 11. The CDR3 runs to 13 residues. CDR3 nucleotide sequence: TGTGCCAGCAGGTCCCCTACAGGGGCCCTCATATATTTT. Amino acids: CASRSPTGALIYF.

Concerning this clonotype: Mismatch with germline at one junction end may stem from a read error. The genes are TRBV12-3 or TRBV12-4 and TRBJ1-5; 9 bases fit TRBD1. CDR3 length equals 15 residues. The CDR3 loop reads CASSFSGQGSQPRHF. The CDR3 nucleotides are TGTGCCAGCAGTTTCTCTGGACAGGGGAGTCAGCCCCGGCATTTT.

Note on this clonotype: Just one base apart from a much larger clone, this may be a read error. The V and J genes are TRBV27 and TRBJ2-7; D tentatively reads TRBD1 or TRBD2 (5 bases each). CDR3 size: 15 residues. Germline CDR1 reads MNHEY; CDR2 reads SMNVEV (reference sequence). Here the CDR3 DNA reads TGTGCCAGCAGAGGGACGGGAAGGAGCTCCTACGATCAGTACTTC. This sequence encodes CASRGTGRSSYDQYF.

The rearrangement links TRBV20-1 to TRBJ2-5; D gene unclear. CDR3 length: 11 residues. Looked up from germline, CDR1 is DFQATT and CDR2 is SNEGSKA (reference sequence). With 6 bases removed from V and 3 bases from J, the gap between germline ends came to 8 bases. CDR3 sequence reads: CSAQDKETQYF. The CDR3 DNA follows: TGCAGTGCCCAGGATAAAGAGACCCAGTACTTC.

A note on this clonotype: Being one base from a much bigger clone, this may be a read error. The gene calls are TRBV12-3 or TRBV12-4 and TRBJ2-3; D is undetermined. With 5 bases removed from V and 6 bases from J, the gap between germline ends came to 9 bases. The CDR3 sequence is 12 residues long. Here the CDR3 DNA reads TGTGCCAGCAGTAGACGCTTCGATACGCAGTATTTT. It yields the protein CASSRRFDTQYF.

This clonotype was recorded a few times. The chain is built from TRBV7-8 and TRBJ1-4; no definite D call. V lost 8 bases and J lost 0, with 13 bases in between. This CDR3 is built from 15 residues. The V gene's germline CDR1 is SGHVS and CDR2 FQNEAQ. The CDR3 nucleotides are TGTGCCAGCGGGCTACGCGTTGCAACTAATGAAAAACTGTTTTTT. Protein: CASGLRVATNEKLFF.

A word on this clonotype: Here the CDR3 omits its conserved ending phenylalanine or tryptophan, so a read error is the likely source. The J gene is TRBJ2-3, the V gene TRBV14, with TRBD2 matching 7 bases. The J segment lost 4 bases and the V segment lost 4 bases, leaving 8 bases of the junction unmatched. The germline gives CDR1 SGHDN, CDR2 FVKESK. The CDR3 is 15 amino acids. The CDR3 loop is CASSRRTSHSDTQYL. The CDR3 region has the DNA TGTGCCAGCAGCCGGAGGACTAGTCACTCAGATACGCAGTATTTA.

This chain connects TRBV15 to TRBJ2-7; unclear D gene. Germline assignment: CDR1 LNHNV and CDR2 YYDKDF (reference sequence). Trimming shortened V by 2 bases and J by 2 bases, and 16 bases separated the two germline ends. The CDR3 has 16 amino acids. CDR3 nucleotide sequence: TGTGCCACCAGCAGATGCGGTGACATCGGAGCCTACGAGCAGTACTTC. It translates to CATSRCGDIGAYEQYF.

The chain is built from TRBV2 and TRBJ2-7; no clear D gene. Trimming left V 5 bases short and J 7 bases short, with 18 bases between. The CDR3 has 14 residues. From germline, CDR1 is SNHLY and CDR2 FYNNEI. CDR3 sequence (DNA): TGTGCCAGCAGTACCCCGACCGGTTACAATGAGCAGTACTTC. Its protein product is CASSTPTGYNEQYF.